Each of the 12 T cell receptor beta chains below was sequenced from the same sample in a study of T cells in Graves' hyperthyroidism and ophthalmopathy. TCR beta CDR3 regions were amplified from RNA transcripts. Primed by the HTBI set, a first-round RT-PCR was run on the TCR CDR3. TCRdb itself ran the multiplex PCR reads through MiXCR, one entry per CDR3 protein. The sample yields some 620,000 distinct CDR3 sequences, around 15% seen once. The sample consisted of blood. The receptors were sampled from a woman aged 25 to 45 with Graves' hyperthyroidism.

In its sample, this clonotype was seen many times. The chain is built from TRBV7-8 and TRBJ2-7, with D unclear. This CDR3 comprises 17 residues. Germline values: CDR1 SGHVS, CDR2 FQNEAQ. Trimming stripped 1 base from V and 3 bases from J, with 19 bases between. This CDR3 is CASSLDFRYLPLYEQYF. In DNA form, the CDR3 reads TGTGCCAGCAGCTTAGATTTTAGGTACCTTCCCCTCTACGAGCAGTACTTC.

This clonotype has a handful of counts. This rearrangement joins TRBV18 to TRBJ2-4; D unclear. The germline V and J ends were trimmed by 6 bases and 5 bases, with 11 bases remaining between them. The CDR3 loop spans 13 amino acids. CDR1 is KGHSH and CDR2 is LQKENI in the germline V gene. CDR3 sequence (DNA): TGTGCCAGCTCCTCAGGTTCGGAAAACATTCAGTACTTC. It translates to CASSSGSENIQYF. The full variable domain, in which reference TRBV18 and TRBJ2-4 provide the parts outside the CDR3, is NAGVMQNPRHLVRRRGQEARLRCSPMKGHSHVYWYRQLPEEGLKFMVYLQKENIIDESGMPKERFSAEFPKEGPSILRIQQVVRGDSAAYFCASSSGSENIQYFGAGTRLSVL.

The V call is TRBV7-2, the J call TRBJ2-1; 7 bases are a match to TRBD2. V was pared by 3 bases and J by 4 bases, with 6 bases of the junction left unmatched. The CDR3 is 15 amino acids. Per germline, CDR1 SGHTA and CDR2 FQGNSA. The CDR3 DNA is TGTGCCAGCAGCTTTTCAACGGGAGGATACAATGAGCAGTTCTTC. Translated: CASSFSTGGYNEQFF.

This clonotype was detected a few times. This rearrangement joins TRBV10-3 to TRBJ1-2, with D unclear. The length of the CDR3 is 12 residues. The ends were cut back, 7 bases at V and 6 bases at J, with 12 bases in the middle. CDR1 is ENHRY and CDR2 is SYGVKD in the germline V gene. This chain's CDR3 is CAIKDSTDGYTF. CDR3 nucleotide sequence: TGTGCCATCAAGGACTCTACGGATGGCTACACCTTC.

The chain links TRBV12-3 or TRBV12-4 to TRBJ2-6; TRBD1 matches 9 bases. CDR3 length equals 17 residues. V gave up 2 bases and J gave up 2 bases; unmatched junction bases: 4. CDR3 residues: CASSLPGTGTGANVLTF. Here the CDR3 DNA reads TGTGCCAGCAGTTTACCCGGGACAGGGACTGGGGCCAACGTCCTGACTTTC.

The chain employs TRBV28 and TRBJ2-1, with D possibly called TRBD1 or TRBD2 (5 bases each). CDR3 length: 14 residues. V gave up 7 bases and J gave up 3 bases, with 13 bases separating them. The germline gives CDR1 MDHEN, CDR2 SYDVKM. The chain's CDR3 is CASNRDLGYNEQFF. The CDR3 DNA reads TGTGCCAGCAACCGGGACCTGGGCTACAATGAGCAGTTCTTC.

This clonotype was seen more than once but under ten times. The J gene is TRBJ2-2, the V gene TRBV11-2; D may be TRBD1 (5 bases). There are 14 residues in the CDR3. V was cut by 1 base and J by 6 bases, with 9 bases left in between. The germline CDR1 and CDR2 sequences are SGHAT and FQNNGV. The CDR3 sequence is CASSLVLGAGELFF. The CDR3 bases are TGTGCCAGCAGCTTAGTATTAGGGGCCGGGGAGCTGTTTTTT.

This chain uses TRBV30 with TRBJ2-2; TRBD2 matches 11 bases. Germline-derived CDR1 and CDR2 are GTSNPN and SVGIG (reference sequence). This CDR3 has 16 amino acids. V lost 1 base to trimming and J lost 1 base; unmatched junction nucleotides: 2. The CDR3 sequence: CAWSAGLAGNTGELFF. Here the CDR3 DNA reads TGTGCCTGGAGTGCCGGACTAGCGGGGAACACCGGGGAGCTGTTTTTT.

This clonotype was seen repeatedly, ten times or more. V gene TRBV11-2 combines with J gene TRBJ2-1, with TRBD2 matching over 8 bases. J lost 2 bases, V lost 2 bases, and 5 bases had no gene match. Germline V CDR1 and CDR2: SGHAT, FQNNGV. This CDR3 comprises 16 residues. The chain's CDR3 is CASSLTRLATYNEQFF. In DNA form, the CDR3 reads TGTGCCAGCAGCTTAACGAGACTAGCGACCTACAATGAGCAGTTCTTC.

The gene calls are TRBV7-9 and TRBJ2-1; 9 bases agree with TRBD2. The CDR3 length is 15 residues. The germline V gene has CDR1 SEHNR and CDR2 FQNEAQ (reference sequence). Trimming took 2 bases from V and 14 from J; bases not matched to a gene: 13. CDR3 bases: TGTGCCAGCAGCTTACTCGCTAGCGGGAACGGGGGAAAGTTCTTC. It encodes CASSLLASGNGGKFF.

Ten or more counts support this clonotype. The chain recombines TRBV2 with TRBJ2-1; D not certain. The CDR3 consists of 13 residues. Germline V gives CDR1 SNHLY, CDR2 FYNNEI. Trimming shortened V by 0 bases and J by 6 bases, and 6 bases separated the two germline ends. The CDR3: CASSEAPGNEQFF. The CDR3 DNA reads TGTGCCAGCAGTGAAGCGCCGGGCAATGAGCAGTTCTTC. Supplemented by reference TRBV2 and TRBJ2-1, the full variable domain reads EPEVTQTPSHQVTQMGQEVILRCVPISNHLYFYWYRQILGQKVEFLVSFYNNEISEKSEIFDDQFSVERPDGSNFTLKIRSTKLEDSAMYFCASSEAPGNEQFFGPGTRLTVL.

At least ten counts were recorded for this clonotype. The CDR3 nucleotides read TGTGCCAGCAGCAATTGGGAGGGGCGTCCCCAGGAGACCCAGTACTTC. Protein sequence: CASSNWEGRPQETQYF. V and J are TRBV28 and TRBJ2-5, with 7 bases that match TRBD2. V lost 6 bases, J lost 5 bases, and 15 bases stayed unmatched. The CDR3 length is 16 residues. The germline CDR1 and CDR2 sequences are MDHEN and SYDVKM.